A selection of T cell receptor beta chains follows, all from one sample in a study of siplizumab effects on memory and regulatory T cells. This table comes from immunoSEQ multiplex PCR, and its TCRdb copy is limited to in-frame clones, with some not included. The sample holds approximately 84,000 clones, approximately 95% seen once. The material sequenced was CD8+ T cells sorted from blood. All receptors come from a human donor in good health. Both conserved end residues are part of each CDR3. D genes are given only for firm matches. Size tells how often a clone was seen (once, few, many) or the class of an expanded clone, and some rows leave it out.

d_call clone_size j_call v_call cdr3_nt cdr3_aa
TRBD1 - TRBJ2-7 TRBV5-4 TGTGCCAGCAGCTTGGGGACAGGGGGCTACGAGCAGTACTTC CASSLGTGGYEQYF
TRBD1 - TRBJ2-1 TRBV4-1 TGCGCCAGCAGCCAAGATCTTGGGACAGGGTTGAATGAGCAGTTCTTC CASSQDLGTGLNEQFF
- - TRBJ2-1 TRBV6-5 TGTGCCAGCAGTTACTCCACCCTGGAGCAGTTCTTC CASSYSTLEQFF
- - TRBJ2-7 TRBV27 TGTGCCAGCAGTTTATCGGGGGGCAGCTACGAGCAGTACTTC CASSLSGGSYEQYF
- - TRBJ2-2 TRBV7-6 TGTGCCAGCAGCCCAACCGCTGGGGAGGGGGAGCTGTTTTTT CASSPTAGEGELFF
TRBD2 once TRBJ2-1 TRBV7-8 TGTGCCAGCAGCTTACCCCTAGCGGGGTTTGGGGGGCAGTTCTTC CASSLPLAGFGGQFF
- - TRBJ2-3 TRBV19 TGTGCCAGTAGTGCGCAGACAGGTTCCCACACAGATACGCAGTATTTT CASSAQTGSHTDTQYF
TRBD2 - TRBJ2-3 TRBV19 TGTGCCAGTAGTATCGGTCTAGCGGGGGGCACAGATACGCAGTATTTT CASSIGLAGGTDTQYF
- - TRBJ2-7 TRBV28 TGTGCCAGCAGGGAGGGGGAGCTGTCCTACGAGCAGTACTTC CASREGELSYEQYF
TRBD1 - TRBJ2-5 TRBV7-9 TGTGCCAGCAGCCAGACTTGGACAGGACAAGAGACCCAGTACTTC CASSQTWTGQETQYF
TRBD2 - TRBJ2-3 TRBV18 TGTGCCAGCTCACCACAGGAAGGGACTAGCGAGTGGCTAGATACGCAGTATTTT CASSPQEGTSEWLDTQYF
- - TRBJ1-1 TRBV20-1 TGCAGTGCAGGGATGAACACTGAAGCTTTCTTT CSAGMNTEAFF
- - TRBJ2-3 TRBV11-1 TGTGCCAGCCGGACATTGCCGGGTGAGGATACGCAGTATTTT CASRTLPGEDTQYF
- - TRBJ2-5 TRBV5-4 TGTGCCAGCAGCTTGGATCTGGGGGGCGGGGAGACCCAGTACTTC CASSLDLGGGETQYF
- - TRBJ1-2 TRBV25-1 TGTGCCAGCAGTGCTCGCGGGGGAAAGGGGAATGGCTACACCTTC CASSARGGKGNGYTF